The 27 T cell receptor beta chains below come from one sample, sequenced in a study of cytomegalovirus exposure and HLA in healthy donors. Primers included in the PCR were 60 Vbeta and 13 Jbeta primers. Method: immunoSEQ multiplex PCR; TCRdb's copy keeps in-frame clones and lacks some. The sample consists of about 69,000 clones, about 70% of them appearing once. Sample: PBMCs. Receptor source: a man aged 18 to 35 in good health and CMV-seronegative.

This clone was found a few times. This chain connects TRBV6-6 to TRBJ1-5; a possible D gene is TRBD1 (5 bases). CDR3 size: 16 residues. Between the trimmed V and J ends, which lost 5 bases and 0 bases, there was a span of 14 bases. CDR1 and CDR2 from the germline V gene are MNHNY and SVGAGI (reference sequence). The CDR3 DNA is TGTGCCAGCAGTCCGGCGGGGGGGAGTAGCAATCAGCCCCAGCATTTT. Its protein product is CASSPAGGSSNQPQHF.

The chain carries TRBV5-1 and TRBJ1-4; D is unresolved. The CDR3 is made up of 16 amino acids. Germline assignment: CDR1 SGHRS and CDR2 YFSETQ. V was pared by 0 bases and J by 0 bases, with 9 bases between. This chain's CDR3 is CASSLGEPATNEKLFF. DNA for the CDR3: TGCGCCAGCAGCTTGGGTGAACCAGCAACTAATGAAAAACTGTTTTTT.

This rearrangement joins TRBV6-1 to TRBJ2-7; D remains unclear. The CDR3 length is 15 residues. Per germline, CDR1 MNHNS and CDR2 SASEGT. Trimming stripped 10 bases from V and 3 bases from J, with 22 bases between. The CDR3 loop is CATSPGRRHLYEQYF. The CDR3 coding sequence is TGTGCCACCTCTCCAGGTAGGCGCCACCTCTACGAGCAGTACTTC.

This clone came up once. The chain recombines TRBV19 with TRBJ2-7; TRBD1 is a possible D gene (6 bases). V was pared by 0 bases and J by 1 base, with 16 bases between. The germline V gene encodes CDR1 LNHDA and CDR2 SQIVND (reference sequence). The CDR3 covers 17 residues. As DNA, the CDR3 is TGTGCCAGTAGTATAGACCCCCGACAGGTAGGGTCCTACGAGCAGTACTTC. It translates to CASSIDPRQVGSYEQYF.

This sequence joins TRBV30 and TRBJ2-1; possible D gene TRBD1, 6 bases. This CDR3 is built from 15 residues. The germline V and J ends were trimmed by 4 bases and 1 base, with 14 bases remaining between them. In germline, CDR1 is GTSNPN, CDR2 SVGIG (reference sequence). Here the CDR3 reads CAWMIGGSSYNEQFF. The CDR3 bases are TGTGCCTGGATGATTGGGGGCAGTTCCTACAATGAGCAGTTCTTC.

This clone has a handful of counts. The rearrangement joins TRBV10-3 to TRBJ2-7, with D possibly being TRBD1 (5 bases). The CDR3 extends over 11 amino acids. Germline V gene lookup returns CDR1 ENHRY and CDR2 SYGVKD. V was cut by 6 bases and J by 4 bases, with 7 bases left in between. CDR3 coding DNA: TGTGCCATCAGCCAGGGTTACGAGCAGTACTTC. This translates into CAISQGYEQYF.

This chain joins TRBV27 and TRBJ1-5; D call uncertain. CDR3 length equals 13 residues. Trimming cost V 4 bases and J 3 bases, with 7 bases left between them. Germline V gene lookup returns CDR1 MNHEY and CDR2 SMNVEV (reference sequence). The CDR3, as DNA: TGTGCCAGCAGTTCCCAGGCCAATCAGCCCCAGCATTTT. As protein: CASSSQANQPQHF.

This chain joins TRBV7-8 and TRBJ1-1; no definite D call. V was shortened by 1 base and J by 3 bases, with 15 bases between the two germline ends. CDR1 SGHVS and CDR2 FQNEAQ come from the germline V gene. The CDR3 is 16 amino acids. The CDR3 nucleotides read TGTGCCAGCAGCTTAGGTTTCAGAGAGGAGGACACTGAAGCTTTCTTT. Its translation: CASSLGFREEDTEAFF.

The sample holds a few counts of this clone. V gene TRBV28 combines with J gene TRBJ1-1, with TRBD1 matching over 8 bases. Germline V gene lookup returns CDR1 MDHEN and CDR2 SYDVKM. The CDR3 covers 17 residues. Losses at the gene ends were 6 bases for V and 1 base for J; bases not matched to a gene: 13. The CDR3 is CASSPDRVGSWNTEAFF. DNA for the CDR3: TGTGCCAGCAGCCCGGACAGGGTGGGGAGTTGGAACACTGAAGCTTTCTTT. The full variable domain, with the rest looked up from reference TRBV28 and TRBJ1-1, is DVKVTQSSRYLVKRTGEKVFLECVQDMDHENMFWYRQDPGLGLRLIYFSYDVKMKEKGDIPEGYSVSREKKERFSLILESASTNQTSMYLCASSPDRVGSWNTEAFFGQGTRLTVV.

The chain has TRBV15 and TRBJ1-1; 10 positions match TRBD1. The germline gives CDR1 LNHNV, CDR2 YYDKDF (reference sequence). The CDR3 totals 15 residues. Germline trimming cut 1 base from V and 2 bases from J; bases unmatched to any gene: 1. The CDR3 here is CATSRGTGGNTEAFF. CDR3 sequence (DNA): TGTGCCACCAGCAGAGGGACAGGGGGAAACACTGAAGCTTTCTTT. Looking up the rest from reference TRBV15 and TRBJ1-1 gives the full variable domain: DAMVIQNPRYQVTQFGKPVTLSCSQTLNHNVMYWYQQKSSQAPKLLFHYYDKDFNNEADTPDNFQSRRPNTSFCFLDIRSPGLGDTAMYLCATSRGTGGNTEAFFGQGTRLTVV.

This clone was picked up one time. This rearrangement joins TRBV10-3 to TRBJ1-2; TRBD1 might be the D (5 bases). Looked up from germline, CDR1 is ENHRY and CDR2 is SYGVKD. Trimming cost V 5 bases and J 5 bases, with 18 bases left between them. CDR3 size: 15 residues. Here the CDR3 reads CAISPGGGVSYGYTF. The CDR3 DNA sequence: TGTGCCATCAGTCCCGGAGGAGGGGTCTCTTATGGCTACACCTTC.

This chain joins TRBV6-1 and TRBJ2-3, with D hard to call. The length of the CDR3 is 14 residues. CDR1 MNHNS and CDR2 SASEGT come from the germline V gene. V was shortened by 5 bases and J by 5 bases, with 14 bases between the two germline ends. In DNA form, the CDR3 reads TGTGCCAGCAGTCTGGCGCGTGGCGGAGATACGCAGTATTTT. Its protein is CASSLARGGDTQYF.

This clone was seen more than once but under ten times. The chain employs TRBV27 and TRBJ1-4, with D possibly being TRBD1 (6 bases). The ends were cut back, 3 bases at V and 4 bases at J, with 15 bases in the middle. This CDR3 contains 16 residues. Germline loops: CDR1 MNHEY, CDR2 SMNVEV (reference sequence). CDR3 sequence: CASSFSWGGGNEKLFF. CDR3 nucleotide sequence: TGTGCCAGCAGTTTCAGCTGGGGAGGGGGTAATGAAAAACTGTTTTTT.

The chain carries TRBV7-2 and TRBJ2-1, with D possibly matching TRBD2 (5 bases). V shed 2 bases and J shed 8 bases, with 19 bases lying between them. Germline V gives CDR1 SGHTA, CDR2 FQGNSA. The length of the CDR3 is 16 residues. CDR3 protein: CASSLSFTGSGYEQFF. The CDR3 region has the DNA TGTGCCAGCAGCTTATCGTTTACGGGGTCGGGATATGAGCAGTTCTTC.

The V call is TRBV7-8, the J call TRBJ2-1; 11 nucleotides line up with TRBD2. CDR1 and CDR2 (germline): SGHVS, FQNEAQ. The J segment lost 1 base and the V segment lost 1 base, leaving 6 bases of the junction unmatched. CDR3 size: 18 residues. CDR3 in amino acids: CASSLDVAGGESYNEQFF. CDR3 in DNA: TGTGCCAGCAGCTTAGACGTAGCGGGGGGGGAATCCTACAATGAGCAGTTCTTC.

The rearrangement links TRBV15 to TRBJ1-2, with TRBD1 matching over 10 bases. V was pared by 4 bases and J by 2 bases, with 4 bases of the junction left unmatched. The CDR3 spans 15 residues. Germline V gives CDR1 LNHNV, CDR2 YYDKDF (reference sequence). The CDR3 sequence: CATSNRDRGNYGYTF. CDR3 nucleotides: TGTGCCACCAGCAACAGGGACAGGGGCAACTATGGCTACACCTTC.

The chain carries TRBV5-4 and TRBJ1-1; D gene uncertain. In germline, CDR1 is SGHNT, CDR2 YYREEE (reference sequence). V lost 4 bases to trimming and J lost 8 bases, with 18 bases between them. The CDR3 is 14 amino acids. CDR3 bases: TGTGCCAGCAGCCAAGCCCCGGGTCGGGTCGAAGCTTTCTTT. Protein sequence: CASSQAPGRVEAFF.

The chain links TRBV11-2 to TRBJ2-7, with a weak D call TRBD1 (7 bases). V shed 2 bases and J shed 3 bases, with 14 bases lying between them. The length of the CDR3 is 15 residues. In germline, CDR1 is SGHAT, CDR2 FQNNGV. CDR3 region: CASSLSARGVYEQYF. The CDR3, as DNA: TGTGCCAGCAGCTTATCTGCCAGGGGGGTCTACGAGCAGTACTTC.

This clone appeared a few times. This rearrangement joins TRBV4-1 to TRBJ1-1; D ambiguous. The CDR3 covers 16 residues. The V end lost 1 base, the J end lost 4 bases, and 16 bases lay between the germline ends. Germline CDR1 reads MGHRA; CDR2 reads YSYEKL. CDR3 nucleotide sequence: TGCGCCAGCAGCCAAGTTATTTCGCGGGGTTTCACTGAAGCTTTCTTT. Its protein is CASSQVISRGFTEAFF.

The chain couples TRBV27 to TRBJ2-1; possibly TRBD1 for D (5 bases). V shed 8 bases and J shed 3 bases, with 8 bases lying between them. CDR1 is MNHEY and CDR2 is SMNVEV in the germline V gene (reference sequence). The CDR3 loop spans 12 amino acids. The CDR3 protein is CASLGVYNEQFF. The CDR3 DNA reads TGTGCCAGCCTAGGGGTCTACAATGAGCAGTTCTTC.

The V gene is TRBV5-8, the J gene TRBJ2-7; possibly TRBD2 for D (5 bases). The V end was cut by 3 bases, the J end by 2 bases, with 15 bases between. Per the germline V gene, CDR1 is SGHTS and CDR2 is YDEGEE. This CDR3 region has 15 residues. The CDR3, as DNA: TGTGCCAGCAGCTCACCCTTCTGGAGGACCTACGAGCAGTACGTC. This sequence encodes CASSSPFWRTYEQYV.

V is TRBV11-2 and J is TRBJ2-5, with 8 bases that match TRBD2. Germline lookup yields CDR1 SGHAT and CDR2 FQNNGV. V shed 3 bases and J 1 base; nucleotides not matched to a gene: 1. The CDR3 is 14 amino acids. The DNA of the CDR3 is TGTGCCAGCAGCTTGAGCGGGGGCCAAGAGACCCAGTACTTC. It specifies CASSLSGGQETQYF.

The chain recombines TRBV4-1 with TRBJ2-1; TRBD1 matches 9 bases. The CDR3 runs 14 residues. V dropped 4 bases and J dropped 14; count of bases not matched to a gene: 12. Germline CDR1 is MGHRA and CDR2 is YSYEKL. CDR3 region: CASSPLSGTGLKFF. The CDR3 DNA sequence: TGCGCCAGCAGCCCACTGTCAGGGACAGGGTTGAAGTTCTTC.

The CDR3 DNA sequence: TGTGCCAGCAGTTCCCCGACAGGGGCCTACAATGAGCAGTTCTTC. Translating it yields CASSSPTGAYNEQFF. This sequence joins TRBV6-6 and TRBJ2-1; 8 nucleotides align to TRBD1. Germline values: CDR1 MNHNY, CDR2 SVGAGI (reference sequence). The CDR3 has 15 residues. Trimming cost V 4 bases and J 2 bases; bases outside gene matches: 4.

This clone was counted between two and nine times. The rearrangement uses TRBV4-3 and TRBJ1-1, with D possibly TRBD1 on 5 matching bases. V lost 6 bases and J 4 bases, leaving 9 bases between the germline ends. CDR3 length: 12 amino acids. The germline CDR1 and CDR2 sequences are LGHNA and YSLEER. The CDR3 coding sequence is TGCGCCAGCAGGTCCACAGGCACTGAAGCTTTCTTT. It translates to CASRSTGTEAFF.

The rearrangement joins TRBV19 to TRBJ1-1; D ambiguous. V gave up 6 bases and J gave up 6 bases, with 14 bases separating them. The CDR3 spans 13 residues. CDR1 and CDR2 (germline): LNHDA, SQIVND (reference sequence). Here the CDR3 reads CASRSLFSPEAFF. DNA of the CDR3: TGTGCCAGTAGATCCTTATTTAGCCCTGAAGCTTTCTTT.

This clone has only one observation. The V gene is TRBV7-2, the J gene TRBJ1-5, with a possible D match to TRBD1 (6 bases). Germline V gene lookup returns CDR1 SGHTA and CDR2 FQGNSA. The ends were cut back, 5 bases at V and 3 bases at J, with 17 bases in the middle. CDR3 length: 16 residues. The CDR3 reads CASSKARTVYNQPQHF. CDR3 nucleotide sequence: TGTGCCAGCAGCAAAGCCCGGACAGTTTACAATCAGCCCCAGCATTTT.